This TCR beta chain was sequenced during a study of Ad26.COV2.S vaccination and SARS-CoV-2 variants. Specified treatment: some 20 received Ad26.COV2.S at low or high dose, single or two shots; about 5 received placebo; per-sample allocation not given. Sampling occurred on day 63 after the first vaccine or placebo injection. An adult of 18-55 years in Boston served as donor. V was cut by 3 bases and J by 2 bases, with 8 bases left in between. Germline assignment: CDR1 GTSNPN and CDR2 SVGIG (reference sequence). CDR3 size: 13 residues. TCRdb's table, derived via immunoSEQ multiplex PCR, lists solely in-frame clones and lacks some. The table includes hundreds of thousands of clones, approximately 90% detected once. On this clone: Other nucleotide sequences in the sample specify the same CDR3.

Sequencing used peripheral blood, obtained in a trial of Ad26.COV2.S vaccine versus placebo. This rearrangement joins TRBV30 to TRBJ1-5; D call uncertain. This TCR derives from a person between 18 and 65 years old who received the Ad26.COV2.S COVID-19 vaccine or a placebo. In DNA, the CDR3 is TGTGCCTGGAGCCGACAAGGCAATCAGCCCCAGCATTTT. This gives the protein CAWSRQGNQPQHF.